This T cell receptor beta chain was obtained from a study of cytomegalovirus exposure and HLA in healthy donors. Details on this clone: The antigen is undetermined.

Study-level points and caveats: Later analysis suggested links between common viral pathogens and several top significant clusters.

Per germline, CDR1 SNHLY and CDR2 FYNNEI. The CDR3 loop spans 17 amino acids. Between the trimmed V and J ends, which lost 2 bases and 8 bases, there was a span of 19 bases. Amplification used 60 Vbeta primers and 13 Jbeta primers. Methods used by the authors: As a later analysis found, there were 70 million to 80 million unique TCR beta chains, of which roughly 11 million were shared. Measured with immunoSEQ multiplex PCR; TCRdb has only the in-frame clones, and not every one. That table gives V, J and clone size, and the DNA gave D and trimming. The sample holds over 150,000 clones, over 80% seen once.

The sequenced material came from PBMCs. The sequence was collected from a boy younger than 10 in good health and CMV-seronegative. The chain recombines TRBV2 with TRBJ1-6; D uncertain. CDR3 sequence (DNA): TGTGCCAGCAGTGAACGTGGAGACCTGCACGACCATTCACCCCTCCACTTT. Encoded protein: CASSERGDLHDHSPLHF.